Listed below are T cell receptor beta chains from one sample, sequenced in a study of human T cells and chemical hapten exposure. TCRdb re-derived calls from the RACE reads in MiXCR, one entry per CDR3 protein. The table has about 82,000 distinct CDR3 sequences, under 10% seen once. Sequenced: whole blood. The receptor source for this set is a male donor in good health. Some clones in this sample may be carry-over from other donors' samples. Each CDR3 is given with its conserved first and last residue. The D gene is left open where the match is weak. Not all rows give a size; the values are once, few, many and, for expanded clones, a class.

TRBV20-1	TRBD2	TRBJ2-7	NA	TGCAGTGCAGGACTAGGGGAGGACGAGCAGTACTTC	CSAGLGEDEQYF
TRBV3-1	TRBD1	TRBJ1-1	many	TGTGCCAGCAGCCTACAGGGGGAGAAGGCTGAAGCTTTCTTT	CASSLQGEKAEAFF
TRBV20-1	TRBD2	TRBJ2-3	NA	TGCAGTGCTAGCGACGGGGGGGCAGATACGCAGTATTTT	CSASDGGADTQYF
TRBV11-2	NA	TRBJ2-5	NA	TGTGCCAGCAGCCCGAAGTGGGGGGGCTCCCAAGAGACCCAGTACTTC	CASSPKWGGSQETQYF
TRBV25-1	NA	TRBJ2-7	many	TGTGCCAGCAGTCCTAACAATAGGGGAGCCTACGAGCAGTACTTC	CASSPNNRGAYEQYF
TRBV7-7	NA	TRBJ2-5	many	TGTGCCAGCAGCACAGGAACTTACCAAGAGACCCAGTACTTC	CASSTGTYQETQYF
TRBV6-1	TRBD2	TRBJ2-7	few	TGTGCCAGCAGTGGTCGGACTAGCGGGAGAAGCTCCTACGAGCAGTACTTC	CASSGRTSGRSSYEQYF
TRBV6-5	NA	TRBJ2-2	few	TGTGCCAGCCACACCCGGGGGAACACCGGGGAGCTGTTTTTT	CASHTRGNTGELFF
TRBV7-2	NA	TRBJ1-1	NA	TGTGCCAGCAGCTTACGGCGAACCGACAGGCCCACTGAAGCTTTCTTT	CASSLRRTDRPTEAFF
TRBV12-3/TRBV12-4	TRBD2	TRBJ2-2	NA	TGTGCCAGCAGGCTAGCGGCGTTCACCACCGGGGAGCTGTTTTTT	CASRLAAFTTGELFF
TRBV20-1	NA	TRBJ2-1	many	TGCAGTGCTAGAGATCCGGAAGTATCCTACAATGAGCAGTTCTTC	CSARDPEVSYNEQFF
TRBV20-1	NA	TRBJ2-4	many	TGCAGTGCTAGAGATAGCACAGCTCGCGAAAACATTCAGTACTTC	CSARDSTARENIQYF
TRBV7-9	NA	TRBJ2-7	many	TGTGCCAGCAGCTTAGACCCAGGGTCCGAGCAGTACTTC	CASSLDPGSEQYF
TRBV2	NA	TRBJ2-3	many	TGTGCCAGCATGAACAGGGGCACAGATACGCAGTATTTT	CASMNRGTDTQYF
TRBV12-3/TRBV12-4	NA	TRBJ1-2	many	TGTGCCAGCAGTTTAGTCCGCTTGTGGGCTAACTATGGCTACACCTTC	CASSLVRLWANYGYTF
TRBV20-1	NA	TRBJ1-2	NA	TGCAGTGCTGGGGGCGCGGGGGCGCGTGGCTACACCTTC	CSAGGAGARGYTF
TRBV10-3	NA	TRBJ2-3	NA	TGTGCCATCAGTGAGTCGGTTAACACAGATACGCAGTATTTT	CAISESVNTDTQYF
TRBV7-9	TRBD1	TRBJ2-5	NA	TGTGCCAGCCGGACAGGGCAAGAGACCCAGTACTTC	CASRTGQETQYF
TRBV6-1	NA	TRBJ1-1	NA	TGTGCCGGCAAAAGACAGGAAACTAACACTGAAGCTTTCTTT	CAGKRQETNTEAFF
TRBV7-9	NA	TRBJ2-3	many	TGTGCCAGCAGCTTTCCAAGACAAAGCATTAGCACAGATACGCAGTATTTT	CASSFPRQSISTDTQYF
TRBV5-6	NA	TRBJ1-1	few	TGTGCCAGCAGCTTGGTCGGGGGAAGGGATCCTCGGACTGAAGCTTTCTTT	CASSLVGGRDPRTEAFF
TRBV9	TRBD1	TRBJ2-3	few	TGTGCCAGCAGCGTAGATGGGCAGGGGGCCACAGATACGCAGTATTTT	CASSVDGQGATDTQYF
TRBV20-1	TRBD1	TRBJ1-6	few	TGCAGTGCTAGAGAACGGACAGGGAATTCACCCCTCCACTTT	CSARERTGNSPLHF
TRBV20-1	NA	TRBJ2-5	many	TGCAGTGCTCAGGATCCGTACCAAGAGACCCAGTACTTC	CSAQDPYQETQYF
TRBV12-3/TRBV12-4	NA	TRBJ1-1	many	TGTGCCAGCAGCCCCACCGAAGGGTATCGCACTGAAGCTTTCTTT	CASSPTEGYRTEAFF
TRBV27	NA	TRBJ1-1	NA	TGTGCCAGCAGCCCTACACCCGTTTTTGAAGCTTTCTTT	CASSPTPVFEAFF